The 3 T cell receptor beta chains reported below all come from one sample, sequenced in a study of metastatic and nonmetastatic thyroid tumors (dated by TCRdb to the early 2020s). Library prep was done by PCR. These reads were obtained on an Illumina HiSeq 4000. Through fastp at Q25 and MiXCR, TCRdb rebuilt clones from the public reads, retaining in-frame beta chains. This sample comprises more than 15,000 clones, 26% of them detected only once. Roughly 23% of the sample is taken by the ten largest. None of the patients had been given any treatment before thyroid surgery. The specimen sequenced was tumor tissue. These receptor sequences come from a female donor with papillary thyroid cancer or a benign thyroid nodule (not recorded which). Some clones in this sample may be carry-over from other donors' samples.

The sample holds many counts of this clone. The CDR3: CASSITWNTEAFF. DNA of the CDR3: TGTGCCAGCAGCATTACCTGGAACACTGAAGCTTTCTTT. The V gene is TRBV27, the J gene TRBJ1-1; D call uncertain. V was clipped by 6 bases and J by 1 base, with 9 bases between them. The germline gives CDR1 MNHEY, CDR2 SMNVEV (reference sequence). This CDR3 region has 13 residues.

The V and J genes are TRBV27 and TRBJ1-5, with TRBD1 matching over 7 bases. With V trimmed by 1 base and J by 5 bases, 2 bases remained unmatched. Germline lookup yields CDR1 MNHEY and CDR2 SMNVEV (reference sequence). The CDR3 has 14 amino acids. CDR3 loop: CASSLYRGHQPQHF. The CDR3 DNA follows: TGTGCCAGCAGTTTATACAGGGGCCATCAGCCCCAGCATTTT.

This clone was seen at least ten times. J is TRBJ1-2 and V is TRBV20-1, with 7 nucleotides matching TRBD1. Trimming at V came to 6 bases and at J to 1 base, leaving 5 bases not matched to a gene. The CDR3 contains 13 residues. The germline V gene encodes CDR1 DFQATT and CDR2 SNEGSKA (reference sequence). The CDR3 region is CSARDSVNYGYTF. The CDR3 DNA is TGCAGTGCCCGGGACAGCGTTAACTATGGCTACACCTTC.